Included here is one T cell receptor beta chain sequence, with context. Its antigen is as yet unknown. The data stem from a study of T cell clonotyping in hematopoietic cell transplantation. Study-level findings and limits: Graft donor and pretransplant recipient Inverse Simpson Index values predicted broader posttransplant TCR diversity. Pathologically expanded recipient clonotypes increased progressively from day 30 to day 180 as diversity fell.

Clones were read by immunoSEQ multiplex PCR, and TCRdb kept only the in-frame ones, dropping some. The table records 5,500 to 7,500 clones, around 96% of them present only once. Recipients were bled about 28 days pretransplant and at posttransplant days 30, 100, 180. This CDR3 region has 15 residues. V trimming: 0 bases; J trimming: 2 bases; junction bases outside the gene matches: 2. Germline V gene sequence: CDR1 MNHEY, CDR2 SVGAGI. The origin of this receptor is a male patient between 35 and 55 years old who had an allogeneic stem cell transplant from a related donor, so the T cells may come from the graft donor. Some clones in this sample may be carry-over from other donors' samples. The starting material was PBMCs, obtained 30 days after allogeneic stem cell transplant. The chain carries TRBV6-5 and TRBJ2-7, with TRBD1 matching 9 bases. CDR3 region: CASSYSTGGAYEQYF. CDR3 coding DNA: TGTGCCAGCAGTTACTCGACAGGGGGGGCCTACGAGCAGTACTTC.